This T cell receptor beta chain stems from a study of regulatory T cells in long-lasting Graves disease. Regarding the study as a whole: Whereas new patients shared roughly 910 public clonotypes, persistent patients shared more, at under 3,500.

Germline-derived CDR1 and CDR2 are SGHTA and FQGNSA. CDR3 length: 14 amino acids. The V and J ends lost 7 bases and 3 bases, in that order; junction bases with no gene match: 7. Sample time point: persistent/refractory GD, antithyroid drugs over 5 years with positive TRAb. PBMC RNA was the source of the TCR library. Arm-PCR of CDR3 regions with iRepertoire HTBI primers generated TCR beta libraries. TCRdb called the multiplex PCR reads again in MiXCR, with one record for every CDR3 protein. The table has under 350,000 distinct CDR3 sequences, 22% seen once. This clonotype came up many times. Its antigen is currently unknown.

This receptor was identified in a female donor with Graves disease. The chain employs TRBV7-2 and TRBJ2-7; TRBD2 matches at 9 bases. The sequenced sample was peripheral blood mononuclear cells (PBMCs), obtained when the disease was refractory, from a patient treated with antithyroid drugs. CDR3 sequence: CASTLLAGSYEQYF. DNA for the CDR3: TGTGCCAGCACCCTACTAGCGGGTAGCTACGAGCAGTACTTC.